One and the same sample provided the 9 T cell receptor beta chains below, sequenced in a study of blood T cells in healthy people across ages. The use of a sample-barcoded 5' primer and a J-beta primer mix characterized a second PCR of roughly 6 to 11 cycles. From the 5' RACE reads, TCRdb called clonotypes with MiXCR, one entry per CDR3 protein. The sample has hundreds of thousands of distinct CDR3 sequences, more than 25% seen once; the top ten hold around 2.9%. These same records also appear under a second study, on T cells of mothers and their children.

The material sequenced was blood. The source of these receptors is a boy aged 10-17 years in good health.

Points on this clonotype: The junction departs from the called germline gene at one end, perhaps through a read error. The rearrangement uses TRBV6-1 and TRBJ2-3, with unresolved D. The CDR3 totals 15 residues. Per the germline V gene, CDR1 is MNHNS and CDR2 is SASEGT. The CDR3 nucleotides read TGTGCCAGCAGTGAACTTGCTTTTTCGACCGATATGCAGTATTTT. It encodes CASSELAFSTDMQYF.

The chain links TRBV28 to TRBJ1-5, with D maybe TRBD1 (5 bases). Trimming took 8 bases from V and 6 from J, leaving 17 bases between them. This CDR3 contains 14 residues. Germline lookup yields CDR1 MDHEN and CDR2 SYDVKM. The CDR3 sequence is CASEQEPVSQPQHF. In DNA, the CDR3 is TGTGCCAGCGAACAGGAGCCCGTGAGTCAGCCCCAGCATTTT.

CDR3 protein: CASSWTALANYGYTF. The CDR3 DNA reads TGTGCCAGCAGTTGGACAGCCTTAGCTAACTATGGCTACACCTTC. V and J are TRBV12-3 or TRBV12-4 and TRBJ1-2; D perhaps matches TRBD1 (6 bases). This CDR3 region has 15 residues. Deletions cut 4 bases from V and 0 bases from J, with 12 bases between.

This chain joins TRBV5-1 and TRBJ2-5; perhaps TRBD1 as D (6 bases). V was shortened by 4 bases and J by 3 bases, with 13 bases between the two germline ends. Germline V gene data show CDR1 as SGHRS and CDR2 as YFSETQ. The CDR3 is made up of 14 amino acids. CDR3 DNA: TGCGCCAGCAGCCGTGCGGACAGAGAAGAGACCCAGTACTTC. Protein sequence: CASSRADREETQYF.

V usage is TRBV11-2 and J usage is TRBJ2-6, with TRBD1 matching 7 bases. The CDR3 is 17 residues long. Per germline, CDR1 SGHAT and CDR2 FQNNGV. Losses at the gene ends were 1 base for V and 0 bases for J; bases not matched to a gene: 3. The CDR3 reads CASSLAAGGSGANVLTF. In nucleotides, the CDR3 is TGTGCCAGCAGCTTAGCGGCAGGGGGCTCTGGGGCCAACGTCCTGACTTTC.

In its sample, this clonotype was seen a few times. This chain joins TRBV5-1 and TRBJ2-5; TRBD1 or TRBD2 may be the D gene (5 bases each). Trimming stripped 4 bases from V and 4 bases from J, with 14 bases between. CDR1 is SGHRS, CDR2 YFSETQ, per germline. The CDR3 is made up of 14 amino acids. The CDR3 DNA reads TGCGCCAGCAGCCTGGGGACCCCCGGAGAGACCCAGTACTTC. Protein product: CASSLGTPGETQYF.

The rearrangement uses TRBV27 and TRBJ2-2; maybe TRBD1 (7 bases). CDR3 length: 19 amino acids. The ends were cut back, 5 bases at V and 6 bases at J, with 28 bases in the middle. Germline V gene data show CDR1 as MNHEY and CDR2 as SMNVEV (reference sequence). DNA of the CDR3: TGTGCCAGCAGTAGGAGACAGGGCCCCTTCGCGGGACTTGCCGGGGAGCTGTTTTTT. Translated, it gives CASSRRQGPFAGLAGELFF.

V usage is TRBV25-1 and J usage is TRBJ2-6; D unresolved. This CDR3 contains 16 residues. Germline lookup yields CDR1 MGHDK and CDR2 SYGVNS. The V and J ends lost 5 bases and 2 bases respectively, with 13 bases between them. In nucleotides, the CDR3 is TGTGCCAGCAGTCCCCAGCAGGACGCTGGGGCCAACGTCCTGACTTTC. The encoded protein is CASSPQQDAGANVLTF. Looking up the rest from reference TRBV25-1 and TRBJ2-6 gives the full variable domain: EADIYQTPRYLVIGTGKKITLECSQTMGHDKMYWYQQDPGMELHLIHYSYGVNSTEKGDLSSESTVSRIRTEHFPLTLESARPSHTSQYLCASSPQQDAGANVLTFGAGSRLTVL.

CDR3 sequence: CAATLWNGRETQYF. CDR3 DNA sequence: TGTGCCGCCACCTTGTGGAACGGACGGGAGACCCAGTACTTC. The J gene is TRBJ2-5, the V gene TRBV24-1; D not certain. V was trimmed by 12 bases and J by 5 bases, leaving 21 bases between them. Germline V gene data show CDR1 as KGHDR and CDR2 as SFDVKD. The CDR3 is 14 residues long.